Listed below are T cell receptor beta chains from one sample, sequenced in a study of neurological immune-mediated disorders. TCRdb re-analysed the 5' RACE reads in MiXCR, keeping a single row per CDR3 protein. The profile shows around 30,000 distinct CDR3 sequences, roughly 4.4% of them singletons. The sequenced material came from PBMCs. The receptors shown here come from a man aged 18 to 29 in good health. Both conserved end residues are part of each CDR3. The D gene is left open where the match is weak. Rows give clone size only sometimes, using once, few, many, or a class for an expanded clone.

CDR3 protein | CDR3 DNA | V gene | CDR3 length | D gene | J gene | clone size
CASSLGSNTEAFF | TGTGCCAGCAGCTTAGGTTCGAACACTGAAGCTTTCTTT | TRBV7-9 | 13 | NA | TRBJ1-1 | many
CASSKGETPSSGANVLTF | TGTGCCAGCAGCAAAGGGGAGACACCCAGCTCTGGGGCCAACGTCCTGACTTTC | TRBV21-1 | 18 | NA | TRBJ2-6 | many
CASSNRRISTDTQYF | TGTGCCAGTAGCAACAGGAGAATTAGCACAGATACGCAGTATTTT | TRBV19 | 15 | NA | TRBJ2-3 | many
CSAGRASYNEQFF | TGCAGTGCTGGCAGGGCCTCCTACAATGAGCAGTTCTTC | TRBV20-1 | 13 | NA | TRBJ2-1 | many
CASSLALGSVETQYF | TGTGCCAGCAGCTTAGCCTTAGGGTCCGTGGAGACCCAGTACTTC | TRBV7-2 | 15 | NA | TRBJ2-5 | many
CASSLGERDTEAFF | TGTGCCAGCAGCTTAGGAGAGAGAGACACTGAAGCTTTCTTT | TRBV7-9 | 14 | NA | TRBJ1-1 | many
CASSLGRDRANSPLHF | TGTGCCAGCAGCCTAGGAAGGGACAGGGCGAATTCACCCCTCCACTTT | TRBV4-2 | 16 | TRBD1 | TRBJ1-6 | many
CASSHGDDTQYF | TGTGCCAGCAGCCATGGAGACGATACGCAGTATTTT | TRBV7-8 | 12 | NA | TRBJ2-3 | many
CSVATGGETQYF | TGCAGCGTAGCCACAGGGGGGGAGACCCAGTACTTC | TRBV29-1 | 12 | TRBD1 | TRBJ2-5 | many
CASSRVRGPRRNYGYTF | TGTGCCAGCAGCCGGGTTAGGGGGCCGCGCCGGAACTATGGCTACACCTTC | TRBV11-2 | 17 | TRBD1 | TRBJ1-2 | many
CASSLSGGSTDTQYF | TGCGCCAGCAGCTTGAGTGGCGGTAGCACAGATACGCAGTATTTT | TRBV5-1 | 15 | NA | TRBJ2-3 | many
CASSLGTGTNTGELFF | TGTGCCAGCAGCTTAGGTACAGGGACGAACACCGGGGAGCTGTTTTTT | TRBV7-2 | 16 | NA | TRBJ2-2 | many
CASKGQGEWEQFF | TGTGCCAGTAAAGGACAGGGAGAATGGGAGCAGTTCTTC | TRBV19 | 13 | TRBD1 | TRBJ2-1 | NA
CASSRLGGETQYF | TGTGCCAGCAGCCGCCTAGGTGGGGAGACCCAGTACTTC | TRBV7-8 | 13 | NA | TRBJ2-5 | many
CSARDRRDPKNIQYF | TGCAGTGCTAGAGATCGGAGGGACCCCAAAAACATTCAGTACTTC | TRBV20-1 | 15 | NA | TRBJ2-4 | many
CASSLHPRPNYGYTF | TGCGCCAGCAGCCTGCACCCCCGTCCTAACTATGGCTACACCTTC | TRBV4-1 | 15 | NA | TRBJ1-2 | many
CASSEPGQNSPLHF | TGTGCCAGCAGTGAACCGGGTCAGAATTCACCCCTCCACTTT | TRBV6-1 | 14 | NA | TRBJ1-6 | many
CASSLEHNYGYTF | TGCGCCAGCAGCTTGGAGCATAACTATGGCTACACCTTC | TRBV5-1 | 13 | NA | TRBJ1-2 | many
CASSLAPPTSGSYNEQFF | TGTGCCAGCAGCTTAGCTCCCCCGACTAGCGGATCCTACAATGAGCAGTTCTTC | TRBV7-6 | 18 | TRBD2 | TRBJ2-1 | many
CASSLGTGGLVFGEQFF | TGCGCCAGCAGCTTGGGGACCGGTGGATTGGTCTTCGGTGAGCAGTTCTTC | TRBV5-1 | 17 | NA | TRBJ2-1 | many
CSARDFEPRIRGGYTF | TGCAGTGCTAGAGATTTCGAACCACGGATCCGTGGAGGCTACACCTTC | TRBV20-1 | 16 | NA | TRBJ1-2 | many
CASSPQAGAQTGELFF | TGTGCCAGCTCACCACAAGCGGGGGCTCAAACCGGGGAGCTGTTTTTT | TRBV18 | 16 | TRBD2 | TRBJ2-2 | many
CSAGGAWDSPNQPQHF | TGCAGTGCTGGGGGGGCCTGGGACAGCCCTAATCAGCCCCAGCATTTT | TRBV20-1 | 16 | TRBD1 | TRBJ1-5 | few
CTAGEYTEAFF | TGCACCGCTGGCGAGTACACTGAAGCTTTCTTT | TRBV20-1 | 11 | NA | TRBJ1-1 | many
CASSYSNRGGDTQYF | TGTGCCAGCAGTTACTCGAACAGGGGTGGAGATACGCAGTATTTT | TRBV6-5 | 15 | TRBD1 | TRBJ2-3 | many
CASSLVAVAEAFF | TGTGCCAGCAGCTTAGTCGCGGTCGCTGAAGCTTTCTTT | TRBV11-2 | 13 | NA | TRBJ1-1 | many
CASSQDRGVLANEKLFF | TGCGCCAGCAGCCAAGATCGGGGGGTATTGGCTAATGAAAAACTGTTTTTT | TRBV4-3 | 17 | NA | TRBJ1-4 | many
CASSTQLAGEWDEQFF | TGCGCCAGCAGCACACAACTAGCGGGGGAATGGGATGAGCAGTTCTTC | TRBV5-1 | 16 | TRBD2 | TRBJ2-1 | many
CASSLGDSGNTIYF | TGTGCCAGCAGCTTGGGCGACTCTGGAAACACCATATATTTT | TRBV5-5 | 14 | NA | TRBJ1-3 | many
CASSLVQVQDEAFF | TGCGCCAGCAGCTTGGTCCAGGTCCAAGACGAAGCTTTCTTT | TRBV5-1 | 14 | NA | TRBJ1-1 | many
CASHFYPESTEAFF | TGTGCCAGTCATTTTTACCCGGAGTCCACTGAAGCTTTCTTT | TRBV7-9 | 14 | NA | TRBJ1-1 | many
CASSGTGGYGYTF | TGTGCCAGCAGCGGGACAGGGGGCTATGGCTACACCTTC | TRBV6-1 | 13 | TRBD1 | TRBJ1-2 | many
CSARVRLAEAQQYF | TGCAGTGCTAGAGTGCGACTAGCGGAAGCACAGCAGTACTTC | TRBV20-1 | 14 | TRBD2 | TRBJ2-7 | medium-sized
CASSLWGDEQFF | TGTGCCAGCAGCTTATGGGGCGATGAGCAGTTCTTC | TRBV7-9 | 12 | NA | TRBJ2-1 | many
CAIRAAANTEAFF | TGTGCCATCAGGGCGGCAGCGAACACTGAAGCTTTCTTT | TRBV10-3 | 13 | NA | TRBJ1-1 | many
CASGRQGGYGYTF | TGTGCCAGCGGAAGACAGGGGGGGTATGGCTACACCTTC | TRBV6-5 | 13 | TRBD1 | TRBJ1-2 | many
CASSSTGTGDEQYF | TGTGCCAGCAGCTCCACCGGGACAGGGGACGAGCAGTACTTC | TRBV7-3 | 14 | TRBD1 | TRBJ2-7 | many
CASCRGSNTEAFF | TGTGCCAGCTGTCGGGGGTCGAACACTGAAGCTTTCTTT | TRBV7-2 | 13 | NA | TRBJ1-1 | many
CASGRVLGTDTGELFF | TGTGCCAGCGGCAGGGTGTTGGGGACGGACACCGGGGAGCTGTTTTTT | TRBV11-2 | 16 | NA | TRBJ2-2 | many
CASSFIQGSSYEQYF | TGCGCCAGCAGCTTCATACAGGGCTCATCCTACGAGCAGTACTTC | TRBV5-1 | 15 | NA | TRBJ2-7 | many
CSASFEGYGHNEQFF | TGCAGTGCTAGCTTCGAGGGGTACGGACACAATGAGCAGTTCTTC | TRBV20-1 | 15 | NA | TRBJ2-1 | many
CASSLVGGLGTEAFF | TGCGCCAGCAGCTTGGTTGGGGGACTGGGCACTGAAGCTTTCTTT | TRBV5-1 | 15 | NA | TRBJ1-1 | many
CASSPRPGGGNTIYF | TGTGCCAGCAGCCCCCGTCCTGGCGGCGGAAACACCATATATTTT | TRBV7-6 | 15 | NA | TRBJ1-3 | many
CASSQKPGSGANVLTF | TGCGCCAGCAGCCAAAAACCAGGTTCTGGGGCCAACGTCCTGACTTTC | TRBV4-3 | 16 | NA | TRBJ2-6 | many
CASSRQIETNTEAFF | TGCGCCAGCAGCCGTCAGATAGAGACGAACACTGAAGCTTTCTTT | TRBV4-3 | 15 | NA | TRBJ1-1 | many
CASSLPRGTQYF | TGCGCCAGCAGCTTGCCCCGGGGGACGCAGTATTTT | TRBV5-1 | 12 | NA | TRBJ2-3 | many
CASSPGPGGDGYTF | TGTGCCAGCAGCCCCGGACCCGGAGGGGATGGCTACACCTTC | TRBV7-9 | 14 | NA | TRBJ1-2 | many
CASSPPGGITGELFF | TGTGCCAGCAGTCCCCCCGGGGGAATCACCGGGGAGCTGTTTTTT | TRBV6-2/TRBV6-3 | 15 | NA | TRBJ2-2 | many
CASSLGRGLTEAFF | TGCGCCAGCAGCTTGGGCAGGGGGCTCACTGAAGCTTTCTTT | TRBV5-1 | 14 | TRBD1 | TRBJ1-1 | many
CASSLAETQYF | TGTGCCAGCAGCTTGGCTGAGACCCAGTACTTC | TRBV5-6 | 11 | NA | TRBJ2-5 | NA
CASSPPGGQETQYF | TGTGCCAGCAGCCCACCGGGGGGACAAGAGACCCAGTACTTC | TRBV7-2 | 14 | TRBD2 | TRBJ2-5 | many
CASSLSPRGSMATEAFF | TGTGCCAGCAGTTTATCGCCCAGGGGATCTATGGCCACTGAAGCTTTCTTT | TRBV27 | 17 | NA | TRBJ1-1 | many
CSARDLFSQGSSYEQYF | TGCAGTGCTAGAGATCTTTTCTCACAGGGAAGCTCCTACGAGCAGTACTTC | TRBV20-1 | 17 | NA | TRBJ2-7 | many